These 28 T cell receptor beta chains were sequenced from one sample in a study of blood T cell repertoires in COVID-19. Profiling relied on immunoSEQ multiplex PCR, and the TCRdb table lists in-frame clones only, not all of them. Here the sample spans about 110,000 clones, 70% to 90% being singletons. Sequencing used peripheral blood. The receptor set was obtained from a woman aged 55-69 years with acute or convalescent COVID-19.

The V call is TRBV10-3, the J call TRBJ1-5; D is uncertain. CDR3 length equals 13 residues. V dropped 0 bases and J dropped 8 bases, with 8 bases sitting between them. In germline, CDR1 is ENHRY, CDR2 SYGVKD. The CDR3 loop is CAISESSREPQHF. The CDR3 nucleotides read TGTGCCATCAGTGAGTCGAGTCGGGAGCCCCAGCATTTT.

This CDR3 is CASSDPRLAASTDTQYF. For the CDR3, the DNA is TGCGCCAGCAGTGATCCCCGACTAGCGGCTAGCACAGATACGCAGTATTTT. V gene TRBV10-2 combines with J gene TRBJ2-3, with 9 bases lining up with TRBD2. V was pared by 3 bases and J by 0 bases, with 7 bases of the junction left unmatched. The CDR3 length is 17 residues. Germline CDR1 WSHSY, CDR2 SAAADI.

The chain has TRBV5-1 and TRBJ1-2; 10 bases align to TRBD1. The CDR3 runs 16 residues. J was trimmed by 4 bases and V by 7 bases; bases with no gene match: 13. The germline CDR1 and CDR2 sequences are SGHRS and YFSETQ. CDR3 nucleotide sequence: TGCGCCAGCCACGAACCGGGACAGGGGAGATCCTATGGCTACACCTTC. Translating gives CASHEPGQGRSYGYTF.

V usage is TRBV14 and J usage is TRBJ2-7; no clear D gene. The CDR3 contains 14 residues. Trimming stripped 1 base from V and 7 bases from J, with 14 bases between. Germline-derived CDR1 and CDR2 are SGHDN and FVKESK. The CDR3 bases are TGTGCCAGCAGCCAAGGACTCGGAAGATGGGAGCAGTACTTC. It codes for CASSQGLGRWEQYF.

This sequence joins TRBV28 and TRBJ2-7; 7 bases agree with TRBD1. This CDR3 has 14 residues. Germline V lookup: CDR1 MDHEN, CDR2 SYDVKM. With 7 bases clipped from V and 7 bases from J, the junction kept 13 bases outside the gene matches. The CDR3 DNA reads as TGTGCCAGCAAAGAACAGGGGACCTACGGTGAGCAGTACTTC. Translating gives CASKEQGTYGEQYF. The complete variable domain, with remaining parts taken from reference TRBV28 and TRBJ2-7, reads DVKVTQSSRYLVKRTGEKVFLECVQDMDHENMFWYRQDPGLGLRLIYFSYDVKMKEKGDIPEGYSVSREKKERFSLILESASTNQTSMYLCASKEQGTYGEQYFGPGTRLTVT.

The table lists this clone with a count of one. The CDR3 sequence is CASSSSGKYEQYF. The CDR3 region has the DNA TGTGCCAGCAGTTCCAGCGGGAAGTACGAGCAGTACTTC. This chain uses TRBV6-5 with TRBJ2-7; 7 bases are shared with TRBD2. Germline V gives CDR1 MNHEY, CDR2 SVGAGI. CDR3 size: 13 residues. V shed 4 bases and J 4 bases; nucleotides not matched to a gene: 4.

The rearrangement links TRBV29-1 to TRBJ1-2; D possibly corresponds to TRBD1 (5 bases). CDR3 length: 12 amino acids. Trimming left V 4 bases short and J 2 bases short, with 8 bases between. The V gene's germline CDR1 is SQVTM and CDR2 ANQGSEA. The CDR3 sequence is CSVGGGNYGYTF. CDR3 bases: TGCAGCGTTGGGGGGGGAAACTATGGCTACACCTTC.

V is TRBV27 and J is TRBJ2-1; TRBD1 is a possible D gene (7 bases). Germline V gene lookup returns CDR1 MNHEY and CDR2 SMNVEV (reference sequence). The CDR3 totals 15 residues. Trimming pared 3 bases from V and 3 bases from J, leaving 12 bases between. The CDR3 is CASSFGQGGYNEQFF. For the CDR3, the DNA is TGTGCCAGCAGTTTTGGTCAGGGGGGCTACAATGAGCAGTTCTTC.

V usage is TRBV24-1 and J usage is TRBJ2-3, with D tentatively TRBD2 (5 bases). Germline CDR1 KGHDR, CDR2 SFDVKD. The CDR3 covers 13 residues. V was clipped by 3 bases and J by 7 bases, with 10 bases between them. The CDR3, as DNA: TGTGCCACCAGTGATCCGGGGTCACATACGCAGTATTTT. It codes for CATSDPGSHTQYF.

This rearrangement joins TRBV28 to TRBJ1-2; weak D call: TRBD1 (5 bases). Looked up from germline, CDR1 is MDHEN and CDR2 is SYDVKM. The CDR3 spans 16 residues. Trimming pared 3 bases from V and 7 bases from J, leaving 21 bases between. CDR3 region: CASSLSGVIGVRGYTF. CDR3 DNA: TGTGCCAGCAGTTTGTCGGGGGTAATCGGGGTACGTGGCTACACCTTC.

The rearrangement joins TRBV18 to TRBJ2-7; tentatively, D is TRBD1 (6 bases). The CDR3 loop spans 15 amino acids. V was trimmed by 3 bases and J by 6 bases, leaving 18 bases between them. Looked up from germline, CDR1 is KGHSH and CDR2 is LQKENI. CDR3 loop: CASSPTTAGVGEQYF. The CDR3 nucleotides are TGTGCCAGCTCACCCACAACGGCAGGGGTTGGCGAGCAGTACTTC.

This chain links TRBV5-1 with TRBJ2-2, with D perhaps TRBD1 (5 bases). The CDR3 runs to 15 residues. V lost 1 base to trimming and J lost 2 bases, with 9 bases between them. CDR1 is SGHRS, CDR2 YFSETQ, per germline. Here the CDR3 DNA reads TGCGCCAGCAGCTTGAGGGGCTTAAACACCGGGGAGCTGTTTTTT. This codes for CASSLRGLNTGELFF.

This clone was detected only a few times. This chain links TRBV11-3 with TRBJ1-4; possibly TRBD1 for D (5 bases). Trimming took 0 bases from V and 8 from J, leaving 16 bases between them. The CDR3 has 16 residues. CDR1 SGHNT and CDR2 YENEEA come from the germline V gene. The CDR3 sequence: CASSLDLPGRVEKLFF. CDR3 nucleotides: TGTGCCAGCAGCTTAGATCTTCCCGGCAGGGTAGAAAAACTGTTTTTT.

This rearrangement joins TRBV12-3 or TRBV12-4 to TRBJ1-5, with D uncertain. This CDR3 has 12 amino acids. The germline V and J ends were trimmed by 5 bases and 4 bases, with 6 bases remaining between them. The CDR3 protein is CASSPFNQPQHF. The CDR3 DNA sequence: TGTGCCAGCAGTCCTTTTAATCAGCCCCAGCATTTT.

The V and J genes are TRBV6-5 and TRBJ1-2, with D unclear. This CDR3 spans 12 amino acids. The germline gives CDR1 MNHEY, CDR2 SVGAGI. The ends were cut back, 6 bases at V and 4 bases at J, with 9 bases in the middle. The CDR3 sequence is CASSQDSYGYTF. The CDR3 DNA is TGTGCCAGCAGCCAGGACTCCTATGGCTACACCTTC.

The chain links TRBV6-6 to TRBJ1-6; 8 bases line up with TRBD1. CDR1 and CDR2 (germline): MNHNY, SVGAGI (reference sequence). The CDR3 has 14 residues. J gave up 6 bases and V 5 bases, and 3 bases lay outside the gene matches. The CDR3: CASSNQGANSPLHF. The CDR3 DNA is TGTGCCAGCAGTAACCAGGGGGCTAATTCACCCCTCCACTTT.

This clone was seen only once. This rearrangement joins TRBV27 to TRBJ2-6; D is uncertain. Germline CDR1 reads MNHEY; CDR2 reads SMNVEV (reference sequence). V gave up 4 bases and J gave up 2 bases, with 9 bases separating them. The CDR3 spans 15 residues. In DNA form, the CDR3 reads TGTGCCAGCAGTTCGCCCCGGGCTGGGGCCAACGTCCTGACTTTC. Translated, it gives CASSSPRAGANVLTF. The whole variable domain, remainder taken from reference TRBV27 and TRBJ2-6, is EAQVTQNPRYLITVTGKKLTVTCSQNMNHEYMSWYRQDPGLGLRQIYYSMNVEVTDKGDVPEGYKVSRKEKRNFPLILESPSPNQTSLYFCASSSPRAGANVLTFGAGSRLTVL.

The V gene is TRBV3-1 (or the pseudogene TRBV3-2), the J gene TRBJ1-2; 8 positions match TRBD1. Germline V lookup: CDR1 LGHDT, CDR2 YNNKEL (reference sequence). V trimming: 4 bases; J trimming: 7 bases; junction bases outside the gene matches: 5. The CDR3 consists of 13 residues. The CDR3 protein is CASSLDRGGGYTF. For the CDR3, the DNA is TGTGCCAGCAGCCTTGACAGGGGCGGTGGCTACACCTTC.

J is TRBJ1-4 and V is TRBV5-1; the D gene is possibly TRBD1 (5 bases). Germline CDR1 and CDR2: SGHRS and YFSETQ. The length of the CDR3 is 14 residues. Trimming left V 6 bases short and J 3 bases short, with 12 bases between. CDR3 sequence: CASKIDSSNEKLFF. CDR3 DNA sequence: TGCGCCAGCAAGATAGACAGTTCTAATGAAAAACTGTTTTTT.

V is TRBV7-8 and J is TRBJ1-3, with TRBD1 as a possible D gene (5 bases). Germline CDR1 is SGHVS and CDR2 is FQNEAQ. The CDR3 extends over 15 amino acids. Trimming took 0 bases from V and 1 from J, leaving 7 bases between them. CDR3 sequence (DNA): TGTGCCAGCAGCTTAGCCCCAGGGTCTGGAAACACCATATATTTT. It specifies CASSLAPGSGNTIYF. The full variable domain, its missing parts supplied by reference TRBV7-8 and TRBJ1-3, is GAGVSQSPRYKVAKRGQDVALRCDPISGHVSLFWYQQALGQGPEFLTYFQNEAQLDKSGLPSDRFFAERPEGSVSTLKIQRTQQEDSAVYLCASSLAPGSGNTIYFGEGSWLTVV.

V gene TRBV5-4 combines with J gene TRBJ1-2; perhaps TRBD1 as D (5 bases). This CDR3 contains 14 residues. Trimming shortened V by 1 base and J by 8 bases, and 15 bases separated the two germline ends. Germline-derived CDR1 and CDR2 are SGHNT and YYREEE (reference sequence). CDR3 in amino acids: CASSLREGLLGYTF. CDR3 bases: TGTGCCAGCAGCTTGCGGGAGGGACTCTTAGGCTACACCTTC. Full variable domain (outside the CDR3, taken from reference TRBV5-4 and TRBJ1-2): ETGVTQSPTHLIKTRGQQVTLRCSSQSGHNTVSWYQQALGQGPQFIFQYYREEENGRGNFPPRFSGLQFPNYSSELNVNALELDDSALYLCASSLREGLLGYTFGSGTRLTVV.

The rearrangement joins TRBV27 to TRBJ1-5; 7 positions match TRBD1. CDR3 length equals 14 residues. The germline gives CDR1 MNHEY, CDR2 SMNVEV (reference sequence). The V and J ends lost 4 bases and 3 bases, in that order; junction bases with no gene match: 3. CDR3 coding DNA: TGTGCCAGCAGTTCGGGACAGATCAATCAGCCCCAGCATTTT. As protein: CASSSGQINQPQHF.

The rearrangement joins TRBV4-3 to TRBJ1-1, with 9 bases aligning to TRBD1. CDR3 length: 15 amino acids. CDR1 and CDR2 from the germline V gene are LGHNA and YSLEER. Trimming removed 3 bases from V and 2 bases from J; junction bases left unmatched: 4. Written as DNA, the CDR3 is TGCGCCAGCAGCCAGGGGACAGGGTCCAACACTGAAGCTTTCTTT. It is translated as CASSQGTGSNTEAFF.

The chain's CDR3 is CASKRDRGSQPQHF. Here the CDR3 DNA reads TGTGCCAGCAAAAGAGACAGGGGAAGTCAGCCCCAGCATTTT. The chain couples TRBV28 to TRBJ1-5, with TRBD1 identical over 8 bases. Germline values: CDR1 MDHEN, CDR2 SYDVKM. The CDR3 covers 14 residues. V lost 7 bases, J lost 6 bases, and 8 bases stayed unmatched.

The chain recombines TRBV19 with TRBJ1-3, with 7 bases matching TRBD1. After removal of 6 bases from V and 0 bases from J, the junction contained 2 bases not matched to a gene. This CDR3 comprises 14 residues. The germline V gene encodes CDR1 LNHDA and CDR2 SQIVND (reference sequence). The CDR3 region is CASRTGNSGNTIYF. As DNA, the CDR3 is TGTGCCAGTAGGACAGGGAACTCTGGAAACACCATATATTTT.

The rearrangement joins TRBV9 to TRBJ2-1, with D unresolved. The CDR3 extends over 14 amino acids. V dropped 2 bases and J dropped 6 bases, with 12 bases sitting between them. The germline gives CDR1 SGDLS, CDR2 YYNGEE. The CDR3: CASSVRASGNEQFF. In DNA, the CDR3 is TGTGCCAGCAGCGTCCGAGCATCCGGCAATGAGCAGTTCTTC.

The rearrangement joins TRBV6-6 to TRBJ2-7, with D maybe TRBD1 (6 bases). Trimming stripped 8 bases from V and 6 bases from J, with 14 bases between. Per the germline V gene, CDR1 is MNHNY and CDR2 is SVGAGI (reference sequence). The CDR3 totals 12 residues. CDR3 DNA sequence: TGTGCCAGCGTGGGACAACGGTTCGAGCAGTACTTC. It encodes CASVGQRFEQYF.

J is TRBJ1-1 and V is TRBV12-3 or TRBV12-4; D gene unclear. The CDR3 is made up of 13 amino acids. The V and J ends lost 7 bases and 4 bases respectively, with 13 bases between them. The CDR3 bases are TGTGCCAGCAACAAACAGCTTTTCACTGAAGCTTTCTTT. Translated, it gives CASNKQLFTEAFF.